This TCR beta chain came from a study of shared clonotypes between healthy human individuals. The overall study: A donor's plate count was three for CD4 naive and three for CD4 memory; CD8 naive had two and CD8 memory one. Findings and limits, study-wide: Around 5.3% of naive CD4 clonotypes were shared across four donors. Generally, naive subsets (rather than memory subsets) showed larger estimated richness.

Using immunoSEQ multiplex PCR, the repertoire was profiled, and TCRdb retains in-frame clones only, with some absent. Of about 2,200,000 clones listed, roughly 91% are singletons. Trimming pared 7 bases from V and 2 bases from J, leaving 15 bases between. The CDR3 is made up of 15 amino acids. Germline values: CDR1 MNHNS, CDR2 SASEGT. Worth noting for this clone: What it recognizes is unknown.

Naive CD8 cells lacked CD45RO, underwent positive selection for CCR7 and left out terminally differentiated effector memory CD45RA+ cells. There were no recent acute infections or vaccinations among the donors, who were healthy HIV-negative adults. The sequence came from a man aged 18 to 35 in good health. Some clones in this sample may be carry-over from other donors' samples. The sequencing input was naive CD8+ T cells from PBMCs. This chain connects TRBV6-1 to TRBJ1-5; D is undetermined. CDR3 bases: TGTGCCAGCATCCTAGGGAGATATGGCAATCAGCCCCAGCATTTT. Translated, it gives CASILGRYGNQPQHF.